This T cell receptor (beta chain) appears in the sequencing data of a study of blood T cells in healthy people across ages. On the study more broadly: Per two T cells, template switching captured roughly one barcoded beta molecule.

As for this clonotype: Its antigen remains unknown.

The CDR3 is 16 amino acids. Germline CDR1 is DFQATT and CDR2 is SNEGSKA (reference sequence). Using a J-beta primer mix together with a sample-barcoded 5' primer, a second PCR was run for about 6 to 11 cycles. TCRdb recomputed calls from the 5' RACE reads with MiXCR, one row per CDR3 protein. This sample carries 800,000 to 1,000,000 distinct CDR3 sequences, about 48% of them seen once, and the ten largest clones take around an eighth. Findings of the study overall: It was held that the diversity estimates obtained from one million T cells were underestimates.

The V call is TRBV20-1, the J call TRBJ2-5; TRBD1 aligns across 8 bases. The DNA end is a closer match to TRBJ2-7, so the J assignment may be wrong. The sequenced sample was blood. The receptor comes from a man aged 30 to 39 in good health. This CDR3 is CSARDLERQGPGEQYF. In DNA, the CDR3 is TGCAGTGCTAGAGACCTAGAGAGACAGGGGCCTGGCGAGCAGTACTTC.